The rows below give T cell receptor beta chains drawn from one sample of a study of blood T cell repertoires in COVID-19. TCRdb keeps only in-frame clones here, not all; method: immunoSEQ multiplex PCR. Of about 95,000 clones in the sample, under 90% are singletons; the top ten hold 24%. Sequenced sample: peripheral blood. The receptors stem from a human donor in a cohort sampled during active COVID-19. The CDR3 runs from the conserved cysteine through the conserved F or W. The D gene is left open where the match is weak. Expanded clones get a size class; other rows say once, few or many, or leave the size out.

length: 15; V: TRBV11-2; J: TRBJ2-5; size: .; D: TRBD1; DNA: TGTGCCAGCAGCTTAGATGGGACAGCCCAAGAGACCCAGTACTTC; CDR3: CASSLDGTAQETQYF
length: 15; V: TRBV28; J: TRBJ2-2; size: once; D: .; DNA: TGTGCCAGCAGTTTGGGGGGTTTGAACACCGGGGAGCTGTTTTTT; CDR3: CASSLGGLNTGELFF
length: 16; V: TRBV15; J: TRBJ2-1; size: .; D: .; DNA: TGTGCCACCAGCAGAGAGAAGAGTGGCTCCTACAATGAGCAGTTCTTC; CDR3: CATSREKSGSYNEQFF
length: 16; V: TRBV18; J: TRBJ1-6; size: .; D: TRBD1; DNA: TGTGCCAGCTCACCATTAGGGACAGGGGAAGGAGGCGTACTCCACTTT; CDR3: CASSPLGTGEGGVLHF
length: 16; V: TRBV6-5; J: TRBJ1-3; size: few; D: TRBD1; DNA: TGTGCCAGCAGTTACTCGAGGGACAGGGCTGGAAACACCATATATTTT; CDR3: CASSYSRDRAGNTIYF
length: 13; V: TRBV12-3/TRBV12-4; J: TRBJ1-1; size: .; D: TRBD1; DNA: TGTGCCAGCATCCTGAAACAGGGGGGTGAAGCTTTCTTT; CDR3: CASILKQGGEAFF
length: 17; V: TRBV7-2; J: TRBJ2-5; size: .; D: TRBD2; DNA: TGTGCCAGCAGCTTAGATGTGGCGGGGGGTTTCCAAGAGACCCAGTACTTC; CDR3: CASSLDVAGGFQETQYF
length: 14; V: TRBV19; J: TRBJ2-3; size: .; D: .; DNA: TGTGCCAGCTCGACCTCGCGGAGCCCAGATACGCAGTATTTT; CDR3: CASSTSRSPDTQYF
length: 16; V: TRBV5-1; J: TRBJ2-2; size: .; D: .; DNA: TGCGCCAGCAGCTTGTGGCGGGACAGAGCCACCGGGGAGCTGTTTTTT; CDR3: CASSLWRDRATGELFF
length: 16; V: TRBV19; J: TRBJ2-4; size: .; D: TRBD2; DNA: TGTGCCAGTAGTATCCTTCCAGCGGGAGGAAGAAACATTCAGTACTTC; CDR3: CASSILPAGGRNIQYF
length: 19; V: TRBV4-1; J: TRBJ2-3; size: .; D: TRBD2; DNA: TGCGCCAGCAGCCAAGGCGCTAGCGGGGGCCGGATTAGCACAGATACGCAGTATTTT; CDR3: CASSQGASGGRISTDTQYF
length: 16; V: TRBV9; J: TRBJ1-3; size: few; D: .; DNA: TGTGCCAGCAGTGCCTACAGGTTCAGCTCTGGAAACACCATATATTTT; CDR3: CASSAYRFSSGNTIYF
length: 13; V: TRBV6-5; J: TRBJ2-7; size: few; D: .; DNA: TGTGCCAGTTCCTTTGGCTCCGCCTACGAGCAGTACTTC; CDR3: CASSFGSAYEQYF
length: 15; V: TRBV5-1; J: TRBJ2-7; size: .; D: TRBD2; DNA: TGCGCCAGCAGCGCTGGGGGACTAGCTACCCACGAGCAGTACTTC; CDR3: CASSAGGLATHEQYF
length: 15; V: TRBV28; J: TRBJ2-5; size: once; D: TRBD1; DNA: TGTGCCAGCAGTTTGGCAGGGGGCGCTGGTGAGACCCAGTACTTC; CDR3: CASSLAGGAGETQYF
length: 16; V: TRBV11-2; J: TRBJ1-3; size: .; D: TRBD1; DNA: TGTGCCAGCAGCTTAGTAGGGGGCCACTCTGGAAACACCATATATTTT; CDR3: CASSLVGGHSGNTIYF
length: 16; V: TRBV3-1/TRBV3-2; J: TRBJ2-1; size: once; D: TRBD2; DNA: TGTGCCAGCAGCCGGTCGGGACTAGCGAACTACAATGAGCAGTTCTTC; CDR3: CASSRSGLANYNEQFF
length: 16; V: TRBV27; J: TRBJ2-3; size: .; D: .; DNA: TGTGCCAGCAGTGCAGCGGGGACAACCCCCTCCGATACGCAGTATTTT; CDR3: CASSAAGTTPSDTQYF
length: 13; V: TRBV6-5; J: TRBJ1-1; size: once; D: .; DNA: TGTGCCAGCAGTCTGGCGGCGAACACTGAAGCTTTCTTT; CDR3: CASSLAANTEAFF
length: 14; V: TRBV18; J: TRBJ2-7; size: few; D: TRBD1; DNA: TGTGCCAGCTCACCTGGACAGGGACCCTACGAGCAGTACTTC; CDR3: CASSPGQGPYEQYF
length: 16; V: TRBV5-1; J: TRBJ2-2; size: few; D: TRBD1; DNA: TGCGCCAGCAGAACCTCCGGGACAGGGGGCACCGGGGAGCTGTTTTTT; CDR3: CASRTSGTGGTGELFF
length: 16; V: TRBV5-1; J: TRBJ1-6; size: .; D: .; DNA: TGCGCCAGCACGACCAGGGGCATCACCTATAATTCACCCCTCCACTTT; CDR3: CASTTRGITYNSPLHF
length: 15; V: TRBV4-1; J: TRBJ2-7; size: .; D: TRBD2; DNA: TGCGCCAGCAGCCCCCAACTAGCGGGAGTAAACGAGCAGTACTTC; CDR3: CASSPQLAGVNEQYF
length: 16; V: TRBV28; J: TRBJ2-7; size: .; D: .; DNA: TGTGCCAGCAGGTCACTTTATCTAGACTCCCCCTACGAGCAGTACTTC; CDR3: CASRSLYLDSPYEQYF
length: 18; V: TRBV7-9; J: TRBJ2-3; size: few; D: TRBD2; DNA: TGTGCCAGCAGCCCGGCCGGGACTAGCGGGAGGGAGCGAGATACGCAGTATTTT; CDR3: CASSPAGTSGRERDTQYF
length: 13; V: TRBV19; J: TRBJ2-7; size: .; D: .; DNA: TGTGCCAGTAGTATCGGGGTAGACTACGAGCAGTACTTC; CDR3: CASSIGVDYEQYF
length: 14; V: TRBV5-1; J: TRBJ2-7; size: few; D: TRBD1; DNA: TGCGCCAGCAGCCCGGGACAGGCCAACTACGAGCAGTACTTC; CDR3: CASSPGQANYEQYF
length: 15; V: TRBV28; J: TRBJ1-3; size: .; D: .; DNA: TGTGCCAGCAGTAATCCACAGGGAAATGGAAACACCATATATTTT; CDR3: CASSNPQGNGNTIYF
length: 13; V: TRBV19; J: TRBJ1-6; size: .; D: .; DNA: TGTGCCAGCTCCGGGACACCTAATTCACCCCTCCACTTT; CDR3: CASSGTPNSPLHF
length: 18; V: TRBV7-8; J: TRBJ2-7; size: .; D: TRBD2; DNA: TGTGCCAGCAGCCCACGGACTAGCGGGAGGCTCCGCACCTACGAGCAGTACTTC; CDR3: CASSPRTSGRLRTYEQYF
length: 16; V: TRBV4-1; J: TRBJ2-1; size: .; D: TRBD2; DNA: TGCGCCAGCAGCCACGTGACTAGCGGGCTCGACAATGAGCAGTTCTTC; CDR3: CASSHVTSGLDNEQFF
length: 15; V: TRBV18; J: TRBJ1-5; size: .; D: .; DNA: TGTGCCAGCTCACAGACTCTACCAAGCAATCAGCCCCAGCATTTT; CDR3: CASSQTLPSNQPQHF
length: 14; V: TRBV27; J: TRBJ1-5; size: .; D: TRBD1; DNA: TGTGCCAGCAGATTTGGGACAGGGGGTCAGCCCCAGCATTTT; CDR3: CASRFGTGGQPQHF
length: 17; V: TRBV19; J: TRBJ1-1; size: .; D: TRBD1; DNA: TGTGCCAGTAGTACCCCACCCGGGACAGGGTTGGTCACTGAAGCTTTCTTT; CDR3: CASSTPPGTGLVTEAFF
length: 15; V: TRBV25-1; J: TRBJ2-3; size: .; D: .; DNA: TGTGCCAGCAGTGAAGAAAGGGGGGGTACAGATACGCAGTATTTT; CDR3: CASSEERGGTDTQYF
length: 16; V: TRBV4-1; J: TRBJ2-2; size: once; D: .; DNA: TGCGCCAGCAGCCAAGATCCGGGAGTTAGGACCGGGGAGCTGTTTTTT; CDR3: CASSQDPGVRTGELFF
length: 14; V: TRBV5-5; J: TRBJ1-1; size: few; D: TRBD1; DNA: TGTGCCAGCAGCTTCCCGACAGGGAAGGCTGAAGCTTTCTTT; CDR3: CASSFPTGKAEAFF
length: 12; V: TRBV10-1; J: TRBJ2-1; size: .; D: .; DNA: TGCGCCAGCAGTGTTCTAGAAAATGAGCAGTTCTTC; CDR3: CASSVLENEQFF
length: 15; V: TRBV11-1; J: TRBJ1-2; size: .; D: TRBD1; DNA: TGTGCCAGCAGCACCTCCGGGACAGGCAAATATGGCTACACCTTC; CDR3: CASSTSGTGKYGYTF
length: 15; V: TRBV4-2; J: TRBJ1-1; size: .; D: .; DNA: TGTGCCAGCAGCCAAGATGGCAGTCAGAACACTGAAGCTTTCTTT; CDR3: CASSQDGSQNTEAFF
length: 14; V: TRBV2; J: TRBJ1-5; size: .; D: .; DNA: TGTGCCAGCAGTGAAGGGACACCTAATCAGCCCCAGCATTTT; CDR3: CASSEGTPNQPQHF
length: 14; V: TRBV10-3; J: TRBJ1-2; size: once; D: TRBD1; DNA: TGTGCCATCAGTGATTTCCAGGGGGGCTATGGCTACACCTTC; CDR3: CAISDFQGGYGYTF
length: 16; V: TRBV15; J: TRBJ2-5; size: .; D: TRBD2; DNA: TGTGCCACCAGCAGAAACGGACTAGCGGGACAAGAGACCCAGTACTTC; CDR3: CATSRNGLAGQETQYF
length: 16; V: TRBV6-4; J: TRBJ2-2; size: .; D: .; DNA: TGTGCCAGCAGCCAACAGGGTTTGGCGAACACCGGGGAGCTGTTTTTT; CDR3: CASSQQGLANTGELFF
length: 16; V: TRBV19; J: TRBJ2-7; size: .; D: TRBD1; DNA: TGTGCCAGTAGTCCGGGTGACAACAGGGGTTACTACGAGCAGTACTTC; CDR3: CASSPGDNRGYYEQYF
length: 12; V: TRBV12-3/TRBV12-4; J: TRBJ2-7; size: .; D: .; DNA: TGTGCCAGCAGTTTTACAAGGGGCGAGCAGTACTTC; CDR3: CASSFTRGEQYF
length: 14; V: TRBV10-3; J: TRBJ1-4; size: .; D: .; DNA: TGTGCCATCAGTGAGGGTCAGGGTGGCGAAAAACTGTTTTTT; CDR3: CAISEGQGGEKLFF
length: 14; V: TRBV6-5; J: TRBJ1-4; size: .; D: .; DNA: TGTGCCAGCAGTACACGTGCAACTAATGAAAAACTGTTTTTT; CDR3: CASSTRATNEKLFF